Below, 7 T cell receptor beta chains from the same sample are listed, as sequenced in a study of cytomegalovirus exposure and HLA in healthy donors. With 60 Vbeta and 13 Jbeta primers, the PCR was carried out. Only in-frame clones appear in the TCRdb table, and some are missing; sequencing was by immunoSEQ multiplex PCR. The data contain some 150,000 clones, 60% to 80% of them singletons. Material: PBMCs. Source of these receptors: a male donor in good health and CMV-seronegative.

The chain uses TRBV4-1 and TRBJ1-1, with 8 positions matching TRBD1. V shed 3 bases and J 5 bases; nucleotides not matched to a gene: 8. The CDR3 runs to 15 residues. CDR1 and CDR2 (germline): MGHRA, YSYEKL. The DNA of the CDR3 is TGCGCCAGCAGCCAGACAGGGGCGTCGTGGACTGAAGCTTTCTTT. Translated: CASSQTGASWTEAFF.

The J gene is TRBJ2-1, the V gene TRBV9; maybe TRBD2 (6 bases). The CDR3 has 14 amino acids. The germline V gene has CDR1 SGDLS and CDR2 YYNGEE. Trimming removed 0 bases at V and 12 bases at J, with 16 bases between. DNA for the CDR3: TGTGCCAGCAGCGTAGGAGGCGGGACCCCCCTGCAGTTCTTC. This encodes CASSVGGGTPLQFF.

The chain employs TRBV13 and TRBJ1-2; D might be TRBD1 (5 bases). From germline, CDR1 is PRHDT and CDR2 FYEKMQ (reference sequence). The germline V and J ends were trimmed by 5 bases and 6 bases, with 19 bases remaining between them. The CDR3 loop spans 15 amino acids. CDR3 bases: TGTGCCAGCAGCCGGGACTGGTCGACGGAACATGGCTACACCTTC. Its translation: CASSRDWSTEHGYTF. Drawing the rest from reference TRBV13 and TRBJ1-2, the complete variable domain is AAGVIQSPRHLIKEKRETATLKCYPIPRHDTVYWYQQGPGQDPQFLISFYEKMQSDKGSIPDRFSAQQFSDYHSELNMSSLELGDSALYFCASSRDWSTEHGYTFGSGTRLTVV.

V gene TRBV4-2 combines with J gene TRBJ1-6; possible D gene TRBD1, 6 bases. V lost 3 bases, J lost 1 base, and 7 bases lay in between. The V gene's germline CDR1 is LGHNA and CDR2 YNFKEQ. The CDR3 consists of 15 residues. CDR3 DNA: TGTGCCAGCAGCCAGGACAGTTCCTATAATTCACCCCTCCACTTT. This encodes CASSQDSSYNSPLHF.

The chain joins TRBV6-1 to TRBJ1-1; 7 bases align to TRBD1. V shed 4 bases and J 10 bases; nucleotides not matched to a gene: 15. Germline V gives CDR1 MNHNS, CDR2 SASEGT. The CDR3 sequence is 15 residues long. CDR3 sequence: CASSALRDSLFLAFF. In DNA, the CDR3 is TGTGCCAGCAGTGCCCTCCGGGACAGCCTTTTTTTAGCTTTCTTT.

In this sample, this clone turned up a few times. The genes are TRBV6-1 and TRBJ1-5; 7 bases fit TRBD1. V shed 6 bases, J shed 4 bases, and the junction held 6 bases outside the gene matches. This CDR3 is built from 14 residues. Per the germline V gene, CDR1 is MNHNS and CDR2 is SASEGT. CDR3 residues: CASRETGLNQPQHF. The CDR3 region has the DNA TGTGCCAGCAGGGAGACAGGGTTGAATCAGCCCCAGCATTTT.

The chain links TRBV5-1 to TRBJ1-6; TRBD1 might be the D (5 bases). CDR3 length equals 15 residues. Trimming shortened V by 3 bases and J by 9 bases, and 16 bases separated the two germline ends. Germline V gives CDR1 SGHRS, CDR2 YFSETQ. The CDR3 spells CASSSAQGDGSPLHF. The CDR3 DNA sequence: TGCGCCAGCAGCTCGGCCCAGGGCGACGGTTCACCCCTCCACTTT.